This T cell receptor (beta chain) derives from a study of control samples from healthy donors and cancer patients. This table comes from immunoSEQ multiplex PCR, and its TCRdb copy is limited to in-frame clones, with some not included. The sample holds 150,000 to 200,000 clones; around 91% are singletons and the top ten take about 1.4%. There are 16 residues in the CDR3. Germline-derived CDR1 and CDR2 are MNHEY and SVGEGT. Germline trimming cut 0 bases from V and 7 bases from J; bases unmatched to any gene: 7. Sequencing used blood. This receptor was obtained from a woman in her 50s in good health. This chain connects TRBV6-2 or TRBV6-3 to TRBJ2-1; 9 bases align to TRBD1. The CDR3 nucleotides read TGTGCCAGCAGTTACTCGAAGTGGACAGGGGTGAATGAGCAGTTCTTC. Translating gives CASSYSKWTGVNEQFF.